This T cell receptor beta chain was sequenced in a study of a mutant IDH1 vaccine in newly diagnosed glioma. Broader study findings: Immune responses induced by the vaccine were seen in over 80% of patients, spanning multiple MHC alleles.

Turning to this clone: Its specificity is not known.

Produced via immunoSEQ multiplex PCR; TCRdb's table is partial and in-frame only. This sample has around 41,000 clones, with 78% found just once. As for time point: week 23, last vaccination. Every vaccine dose comprised 300 ug of mutant IDH1 20-mer peptide plus topical imiquimod. New WHO grade 3 or 4 astrocytomas that were IDH1-mutant and ATRX-lost occurred in the donors. V was clipped by 8 bases and J by 7 bases; unmatched bases: 9. CDR1 and CDR2 (germline): LNHDA, SQIVND (reference sequence). The CDR3 consists of 14 residues. The sequences come from PBMCs, collected from a glioma patient whose treatment included an IDH1 peptide vaccine. This sequence originates from a middle-aged woman with glioma. Some clones in this sample may be carry-over from other donors' samples. V and J are TRBV19 and TRBJ2-1; 9 bases line up with TRBD2. CDR3 nucleotide sequence: TGTGCCAGTTCTTTTAGCGGGAGCGTTAATGAGCAGTTCTTC. Its protein is CASSFSGSVNEQFF.